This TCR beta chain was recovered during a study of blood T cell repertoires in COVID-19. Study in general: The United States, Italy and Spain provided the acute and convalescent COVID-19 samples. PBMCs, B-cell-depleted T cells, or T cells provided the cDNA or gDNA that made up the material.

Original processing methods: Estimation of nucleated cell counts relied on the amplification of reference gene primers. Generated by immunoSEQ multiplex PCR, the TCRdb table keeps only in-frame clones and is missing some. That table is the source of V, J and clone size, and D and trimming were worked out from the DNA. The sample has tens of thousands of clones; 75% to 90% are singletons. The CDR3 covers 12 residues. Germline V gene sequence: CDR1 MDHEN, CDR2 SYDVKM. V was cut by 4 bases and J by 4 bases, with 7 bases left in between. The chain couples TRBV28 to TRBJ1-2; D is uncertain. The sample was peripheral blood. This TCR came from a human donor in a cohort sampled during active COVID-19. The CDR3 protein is CASSSSGYGYTF. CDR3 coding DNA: TGTGCCAGCAGTTCCTCGGGCTATGGCTACACCTTC.